This T cell receptor (beta chain) comes out of a study of T-cell reconstitution after alpha-beta-depleted transplantation in children. A TCRbeta library incorporating unique molecular identifiers was prepared. TCRdb reprocessed the PCR reads via MiXCR and lists one record per CDR3 protein. The table has hundreds of thousands of distinct CDR3 sequences, 10% to 15% seen once. Findings and caveats of the study: Some patients owed their high day-60 TCRbeta diversity to surviving recipient T cells and thymic progenitors. Fresh T-cell production supplied most of the T-cell counts and diversity seen one year after transplant. It was reported that alpha-beta T cells came from several hundred expanded graft clones (about two months after transplant).

The germline CDR1 and CDR2 sequences are MDHEN and SYDVKM. V lost 7 bases and J 0 bases, leaving 16 bases between the germline ends. There are 15 residues in the CDR3. Points on this clonotype: Its cognate antigen is unknown.

This clonotype was obtained from a male patient between 10 and 17 years old who had a stem cell transplant for acute myeloid leukemia, so the T cells may come from the graft donor. The material sequenced was PBMCs, mostly from graft donor cells, taken 360 days after TCRalphabeta/CD19-depleted stem cell transplant. The gene calls are TRBV28 and TRBJ2-7; D unclear. CDR3: CASTAESYHSYEQYF. For the CDR3, the DNA is TGTGCCAGCACCGCCGAGAGTTACCACTCCTACGAGCAGTACTTC.